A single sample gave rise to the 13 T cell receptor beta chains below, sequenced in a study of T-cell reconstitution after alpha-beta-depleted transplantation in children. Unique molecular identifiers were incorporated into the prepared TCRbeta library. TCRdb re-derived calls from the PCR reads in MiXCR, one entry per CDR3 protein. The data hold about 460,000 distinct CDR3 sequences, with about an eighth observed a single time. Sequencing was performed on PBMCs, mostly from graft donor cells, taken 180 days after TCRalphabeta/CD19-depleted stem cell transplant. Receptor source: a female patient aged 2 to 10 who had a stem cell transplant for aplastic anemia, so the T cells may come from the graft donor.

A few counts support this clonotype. The CDR3 DNA reads as TGTGCCACCAGCAGAGATAGACAGCACTACGAGCAGTACTTC. Translated, it gives CATSRDRQHYEQYF. The chain employs TRBV15 and TRBJ2-7; a weak D match, TRBD1 (5 bases). Trimming cost V 0 bases and J 3 bases, with 9 bases left between them. The CDR3 loop spans 14 amino acids. The germline gives CDR1 LNHNV, CDR2 YYDKDF (reference sequence).

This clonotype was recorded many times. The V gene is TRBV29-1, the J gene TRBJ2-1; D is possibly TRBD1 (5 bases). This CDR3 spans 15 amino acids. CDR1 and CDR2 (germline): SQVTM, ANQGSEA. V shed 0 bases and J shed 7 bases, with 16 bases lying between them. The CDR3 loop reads CSVEDPQGWSNEQFF. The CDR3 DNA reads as TGCAGCGTTGAAGATCCCCAGGGTTGGAGTAATGAGCAGTTCTTC.

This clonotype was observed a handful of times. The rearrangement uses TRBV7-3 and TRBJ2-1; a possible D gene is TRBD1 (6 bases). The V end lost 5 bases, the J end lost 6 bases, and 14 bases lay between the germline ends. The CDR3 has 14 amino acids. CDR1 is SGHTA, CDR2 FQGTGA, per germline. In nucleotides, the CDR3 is TGTGCCAGCAGCATGCAGGGGCTAATCAATGAGCAGTTCTTC. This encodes CASSMQGLINEQFF.

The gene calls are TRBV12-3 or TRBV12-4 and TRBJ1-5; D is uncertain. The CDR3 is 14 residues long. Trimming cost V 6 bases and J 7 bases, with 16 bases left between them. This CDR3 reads CASRIAGVHQPQHF. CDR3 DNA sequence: TGTGCCAGCAGAATTGCCGGGGTTCACCAGCCCCAGCATTTT.

This CDR3 is CASSRHRQGDTKAFF. In DNA, the CDR3 is TGTGCCAGCAGCCGACATCGGCAGGGGGATACTAAAGCTTTCTTT. This sequence joins TRBV11-2 and TRBJ1-1; 7 bases map to TRBD1. J gave up 9 bases and V 5 bases, and 15 bases lay outside the gene matches. CDR1 is SGHAT and CDR2 is FQNNGV in the germline V gene. The CDR3 totals 15 residues.

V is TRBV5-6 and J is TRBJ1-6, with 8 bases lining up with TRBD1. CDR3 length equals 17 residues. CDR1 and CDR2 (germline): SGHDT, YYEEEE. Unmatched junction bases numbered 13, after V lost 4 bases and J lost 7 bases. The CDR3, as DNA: TGTGCCAGCAGCCCTTTTCTGCAGGGGGCTCGGAATTCACCCCTCCACTTT. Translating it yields CASSPFLQGARNSPLHF.

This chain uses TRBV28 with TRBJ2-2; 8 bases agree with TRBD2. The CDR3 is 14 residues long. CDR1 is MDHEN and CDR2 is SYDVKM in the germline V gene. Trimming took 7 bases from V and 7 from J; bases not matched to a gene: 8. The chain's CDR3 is CASTWTSPYGELFF. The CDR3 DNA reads TGTGCCAGCACCTGGACTAGCCCTTACGGGGAGCTGTTTTTT.

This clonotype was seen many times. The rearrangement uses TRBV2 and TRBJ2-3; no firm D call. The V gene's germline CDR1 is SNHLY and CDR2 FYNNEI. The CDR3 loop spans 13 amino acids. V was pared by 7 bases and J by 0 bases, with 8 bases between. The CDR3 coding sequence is TGTGCCAGCAAGGGCACCAGCACAGATACGCAGTATTTT. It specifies CASKGTSTDTQYF.

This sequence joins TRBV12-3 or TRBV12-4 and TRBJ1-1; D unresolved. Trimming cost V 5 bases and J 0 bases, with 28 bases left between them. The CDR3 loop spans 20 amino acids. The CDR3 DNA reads TGTGCCAGCAGTGCCCTAAACAGAGGGCTCCATGCCGACATGAACACTGAAGCTTTCTTT. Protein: CASSALNRGLHADMNTEAFF.

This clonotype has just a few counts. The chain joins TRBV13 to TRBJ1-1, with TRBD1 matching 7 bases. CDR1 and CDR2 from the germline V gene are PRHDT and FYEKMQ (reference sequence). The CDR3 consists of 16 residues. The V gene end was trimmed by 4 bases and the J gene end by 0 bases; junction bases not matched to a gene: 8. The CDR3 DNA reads TGTGCCAGCAGCTCAGACAGGGATTTTATGAACACTGAAGCTTTCTTT. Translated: CASSSDRDFMNTEAFF.

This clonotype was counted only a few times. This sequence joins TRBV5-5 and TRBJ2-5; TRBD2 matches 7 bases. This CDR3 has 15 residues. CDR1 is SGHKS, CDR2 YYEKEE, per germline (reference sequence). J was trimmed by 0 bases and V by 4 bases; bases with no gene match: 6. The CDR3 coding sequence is TGTGCCAGCAGCCGACCGGGACTATACCAAGAGACCCAGTACTTC. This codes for CASSRPGLYQETQYF.

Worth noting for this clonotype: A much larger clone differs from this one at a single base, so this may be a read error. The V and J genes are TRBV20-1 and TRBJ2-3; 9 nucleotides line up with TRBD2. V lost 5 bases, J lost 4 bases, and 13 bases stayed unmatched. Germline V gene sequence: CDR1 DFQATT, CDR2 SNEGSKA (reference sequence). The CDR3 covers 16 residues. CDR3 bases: TGCAGTGCTTGGCTAGCGGGGAGAATAAGCTCAGATACGCAGTATTTT. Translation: CSAWLAGRISSDTQYF.

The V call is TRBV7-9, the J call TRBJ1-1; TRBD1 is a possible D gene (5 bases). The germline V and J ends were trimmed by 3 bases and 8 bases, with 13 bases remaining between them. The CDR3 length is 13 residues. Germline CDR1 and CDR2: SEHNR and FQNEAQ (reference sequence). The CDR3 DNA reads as TGTGCCAGCAGCTTCCTCATTGACAGAGAAGCTTTCTTT. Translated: CASSFLIDREAFF.